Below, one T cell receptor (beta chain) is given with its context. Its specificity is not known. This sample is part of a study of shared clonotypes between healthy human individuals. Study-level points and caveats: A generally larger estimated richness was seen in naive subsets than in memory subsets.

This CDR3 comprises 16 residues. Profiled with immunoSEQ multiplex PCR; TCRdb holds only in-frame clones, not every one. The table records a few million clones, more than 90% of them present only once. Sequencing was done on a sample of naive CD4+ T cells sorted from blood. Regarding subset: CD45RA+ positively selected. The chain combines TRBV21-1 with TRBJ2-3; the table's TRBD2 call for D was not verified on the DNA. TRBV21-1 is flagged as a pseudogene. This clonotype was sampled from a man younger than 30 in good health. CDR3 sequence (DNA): TGTGCCAGCAGCAAAGGGGGTAGCGGGGACACAGATACGCAGTATTTT. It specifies CASSKGGSGDTDTQYF.